This passage covers 18 T cell receptor beta chains from one sample sequenced in a study of early T cells in non-severe SARS-CoV-2 infection. TCRdb independently ran MiXCR on the 5' RACE reads; one entry per CDR3 protein. The sample contains roughly 72,000 distinct CDR3 sequences, over 10% of which appear only once. What was sequenced was whole blood. All receptors derive from an adult who was a healthcare worker with PCR-confirmed SARS-CoV-2 infection or an uninfected control (not recorded which).

The J gene is TRBJ2-7, the V gene TRBV28, with TRBD2 matching 13 bases. V trimming: 6 bases; J trimming: 2 bases; junction bases outside the gene matches: 7. The germline CDR1 and CDR2 sequences are MDHEN and SYDVKM. The length of the CDR3 is 16 residues. Here the CDR3 DNA reads TGTGCCAGCAGCTCCCCAGGACTAGCGGGAGCCTACGAGCAGTACTTC. Amino acids: CASSSPGLAGAYEQYF. The full variable domain, with the rest looked up from reference TRBV28 and TRBJ2-7, is DVKVTQSSRYLVKRTGEKVFLECVQDMDHENMFWYRQDPGLGLRLIYFSYDVKMKEKGDIPEGYSVSREKKERFSLILESASTNQTSMYLCASSSPGLAGAYEQYFGPGTRLTVT.

There are a few counts of this clonotype. The rearrangement joins TRBV5-1 to TRBJ1-2; unclear D gene. CDR1 is SGHRS and CDR2 is YFSETQ in the germline V gene. This CDR3 is built from 16 residues. V was cut by 6 bases and J by 2 bases, with 20 bases left in between. CDR3 amino acids: CASKSVSTGNNYGYTF. CDR3 coding DNA: TGCGCCAGCAAGTCGGTGTCGACGGGAAACAACTATGGCTACACCTTC.

This sequence joins TRBV28 and TRBJ2-1, with TRBD2 matching over 8 bases. There are 15 residues in the CDR3. Trimming took 7 bases from V and 0 from J; bases not matched to a gene: 5. The germline CDR1 and CDR2 sequences are MDHEN and SYDVKM. The CDR3 loop is CASTGSGSSYNEQFF. Written as DNA, the CDR3 is TGTGCCAGCACAGGGAGCGGGAGCTCCTACAATGAGCAGTTCTTC.

The table lists this clonotype with many counts. V usage is TRBV7-9 and J usage is TRBJ2-5; D might be TRBD1 (6 bases). The CDR3 is made up of 15 amino acids. Germline CDR1 and CDR2: SEHNR and FQNEAQ (reference sequence). Trimming cost V 8 bases and J 3 bases, with 19 bases left between them. CDR3 sequence: CASADALDSKETQYF. The CDR3 DNA sequence: TGTGCCAGCGCCGACGCACTGGACAGTAAAGAGACCCAGTACTTC. Supplemented by reference TRBV7-9 and TRBJ2-5, the full variable domain reads DTGVSQNPRHKITKRGQNVTFRCDPISEHNRLYWYRQTLGQGPEFLTYFQNEAQLEKSRLLSDRFSAERPKGSFSTLEIQRTEQGDSAMYLCASADALDSKETQYFGPGTRLLVL.

The V gene is TRBV7-2, the J gene TRBJ2-1; possibly TRBD2 for D (6 bases). CDR1 SGHTA and CDR2 FQGNSA come from the germline V gene. There are 12 residues in the CDR3. Trimming pared 4 bases from V and 8 bases from J, leaving 9 bases between. Here the CDR3 reads CASSSLAYEQFF. CDR3 DNA: TGTGCCAGCAGCTCCCTAGCGTATGAGCAGTTCTTC.

This clonotype has ten or more counts. The chain carries TRBV6-5 and TRBJ1-1, with 7 bases fitting TRBD1. The CDR3 length is 15 residues. With V trimmed by 4 bases and J by 1 base, 6 bases remained unmatched. CDR1 and CDR2 (germline): MNHEY, SVGAGI. The DNA for the CDR3 is TGTGCCAGCAGTTTAGGTGGACAGGCGAACACTGAAGCTTTCTTT. Its protein product is CASSLGGQANTEAFF.

This clonotype has ten or more counts. The chain couples TRBV11-2 to TRBJ1-1; D gene unclear. Germline V CDR1 and CDR2: SGHAT, FQNNGV. The CDR3 runs 14 residues. V shed 6 bases and J shed 5 bases, with 16 bases lying between them. This CDR3 is CASSLRGPWTEAFF. The DNA of the CDR3 is TGTGCCAGCAGTCTGCGAGGCCCGTGGACTGAAGCTTTCTTT.

The V and J genes are TRBV12-3 or TRBV12-4 and TRBJ2-2; D not resolved. Trimming left V 6 bases short and J 5 bases short, with 7 bases between. The CDR3 runs to 12 residues. Here the CDR3 reads CASRPYTGELFF. Here the CDR3 DNA reads TGTGCCAGCAGGCCTTATACCGGGGAGCTGTTTTTT.

The chain recombines TRBV20-1 with TRBJ2-1, with 10 bases lining up with TRBD2. After removal of 2 bases from V and 3 bases from J, the junction contained 7 bases not matched to a gene. Germline V gene lookup returns CDR1 DFQATT and CDR2 SNEGSKA (reference sequence). The CDR3 sequence is 16 residues long. The CDR3 sequence: CSARSSASGSYNEQFF. For the CDR3, the DNA is TGCAGTGCTAGAAGCTCCGCTAGCGGGAGCTACAATGAGCAGTTCTTC.

The CDR3 reads CAISEAGQGAEKLFF. CDR3 DNA sequence: TGTGCCATCAGTGAGGCGGGACAGGGGGCGGAAAAACTGTTTTTT. V gene TRBV10-3 combines with J gene TRBJ1-4; 12 bases agree with TRBD1. The CDR3 length is 15 residues. Germline trimming cut 2 bases from V and 8 bases from J; bases unmatched to any gene: 3. Germline-derived CDR1 and CDR2 are ENHRY and SYGVKD.

At least ten counts were recorded for this clonotype. The chain couples TRBV11-2 to TRBJ2-7; 9 positions match TRBD2. The CDR3 is 14 amino acids. CDR1 and CDR2 (germline): SGHAT, FQNNGV. The junction had 4 bases not matched to a gene; V was cut back by 5 bases and J by 2 bases. The CDR3 region is CASSPSGTTYEQYF. In nucleotides, the CDR3 is TGTGCCAGCAGCCCTAGCGGGACAACCTACGAGCAGTACTTC.

This clonotype was counted many times. This sequence joins TRBV12-5 and TRBJ2-4; D uncertain. Deletions cut 5 bases from V and 0 bases from J, with 14 bases between. The CDR3 spans 16 residues. The V gene's germline CDR1 is LGHNT and CDR2 FRNRAP. The CDR3: CASGPSSGLAKNIQYF. The CDR3 DNA sequence: TGTGCTAGTGGTCCCTCTTCGGGTTTAGCCAAAAACATTCAGTACTTC.

This clonotype was recorded many times. This chain uses TRBV7-7 with TRBJ2-5; tentatively, D is TRBD2 (6 bases). The CDR3 contains 16 residues. Germline V gene sequence: CDR1 SSHAT, CDR2 FNYEAQ (reference sequence). Trimming removed 1 base from V and 1 base from J, with 13 bases in between. CDR3 DNA sequence: TGTGCCAGCAGCTTAGTATTCGGAGGGTCCCAAGAGACCCAGTACTTC. Translation gives CASSLVFGGSQETQYF.

This clonotype was found a few times. The chain couples TRBV18 to TRBJ1-2; 8 bases fit TRBD1. This CDR3 spans 14 amino acids. Per germline, CDR1 KGHSH and CDR2 LQKENI. With V trimmed by 6 bases and J by 8 bases, 11 bases remained unmatched. CDR3 sequence reads: CASSRTDRVNGYTF. The CDR3 DNA is TGTGCCAGCTCTCGGACGGACAGGGTAAACGGCTACACCTTC.

This rearrangement joins TRBV25-1 to TRBJ1-1; D gene ambiguous. The germline V gene has CDR1 MGHDK and CDR2 SYGVNS. CDR3 size: 13 residues. Trimming removed 7 bases at V and 5 bases at J, with 14 bases between. The CDR3 loop reads CASTYTLGTEAFF. DNA for the CDR3: TGTGCCAGCACTTACACCCTGGGAACTGAAGCTTTCTTT.

This clonotype has more than one count but fewer than ten. The V gene is TRBV7-6, the J gene TRBJ1-5; D remains unclear. The CDR3 extends over 13 amino acids. V was trimmed by 1 base and J by 9 bases, leaving 10 bases between them. The germline gives CDR1 SGHVS, CDR2 FNYEAQ. The CDR3 loop is CASSLGREWPQHF. DNA for the CDR3: TGTGCCAGCAGCTTAGGCCGCGAGTGGCCCCAGCATTTT.

This clonotype was found a few times. V is TRBV10-3 and J is TRBJ1-1; D may be TRBD1 (5 bases). The V and J ends lost 3 bases and 0 bases respectively, with 8 bases between them. CDR1 ENHRY and CDR2 SYGVKD come from the germline V gene. The CDR3 spans 14 residues. CDR3 sequence reads: CAISDQGLNTEAFF. The CDR3 bases are TGTGCCATCAGTGACCAGGGCCTGAACACTGAAGCTTTCTTT.

The V and J genes are TRBV12-3 or TRBV12-4 and TRBJ2-3; maybe TRBD2 (5 bases). CDR3 length: 20 residues. V gave up 3 bases and J gave up 2 bases, with 27 bases separating them. CDR3 sequence reads: CASSLMDFRRDGWDTDTQYF. CDR3 bases: TGTGCCAGCAGTTTGATGGATTTCAGACGGGATGGGTGGGACACAGATACGCAGTATTTT.